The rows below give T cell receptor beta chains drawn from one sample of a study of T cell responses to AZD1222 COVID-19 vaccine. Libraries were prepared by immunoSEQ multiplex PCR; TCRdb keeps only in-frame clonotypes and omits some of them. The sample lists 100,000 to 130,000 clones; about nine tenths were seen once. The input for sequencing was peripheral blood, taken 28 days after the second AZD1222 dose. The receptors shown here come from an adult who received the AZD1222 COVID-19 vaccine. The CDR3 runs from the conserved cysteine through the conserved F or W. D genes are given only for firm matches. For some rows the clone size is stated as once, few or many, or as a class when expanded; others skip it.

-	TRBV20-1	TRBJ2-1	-	CSARKVNEQFF	TGCAGTGCTAGAAAGGTAAATGAGCAGTTCTTC
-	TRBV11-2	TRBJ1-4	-	CASSSDRPNEKLFF	TGTGCCAGCAGCTCGGACAGACCTAATGAAAAACTGTTTTTT
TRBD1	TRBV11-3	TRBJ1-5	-	CASSLEARDRDVDQPQHF	TGTGCCAGCAGCTTAGAAGCCCGGGACAGGGATGTGGATCAGCCCCAGCATTTT
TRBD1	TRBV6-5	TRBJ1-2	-	CASSSRTGSYTF	TGTGCCAGCAGTTCTAGGACAGGGAGCTACACCTTC
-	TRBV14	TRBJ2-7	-	CASSLRASHEQYF	TGTGCCAGCAGCCTGAGGGCCAGCCACGAGCAGTACTTC
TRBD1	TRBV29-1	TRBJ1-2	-	CSVDETGGGYGYTF	TGCAGCGTTGACGAGACAGGGGGCGGCTATGGCTACACCTTC
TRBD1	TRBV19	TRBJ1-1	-	CASSPTDRANTEAFF	TGTGCCAGTAGTCCAACGGACAGGGCGAACACTGAAGCTTTCTTT
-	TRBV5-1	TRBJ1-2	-	CASSLAPEYGYTF	TGCGCCAGCAGCTTGGCCCCGGAGTATGGCTACACCTTC
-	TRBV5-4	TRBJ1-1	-	CASSLPGRTNTEAFF	TGTGCCAGCAGTCTCCCAGGGCGAACCAACACTGAAGCTTTCTTT
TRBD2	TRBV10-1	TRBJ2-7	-	CASSETTSGERKYF	TGCGCCAGCAGTGAGACGACTAGCGGGGAAAGGAAGTACTTC
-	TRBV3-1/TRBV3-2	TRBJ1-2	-	CASSQEGAEANYGYTF	TGTGCCAGCAGCCAAGAAGGGGCAGAGGCTAACTATGGCTACACCTTC
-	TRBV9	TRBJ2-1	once	CASSVVGVGAYNEQFF	TGTGCCAGCAGCGTAGTTGGGGTAGGGGCCTACAATGAGCAGTTCTTC
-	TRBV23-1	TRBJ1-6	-	CASSQSVVQDSYNSPLHF	TGCGCCAGCAGTCAATCGGTGGTACAGGACTCCTATAATTCACCCCTCCACTTT